This is a list of T cell receptor beta chains from one sample in a study of blood T cell repertoires in COVID-19. The protocol was immunoSEQ multiplex PCR, while the TCRdb copy is restricted to in-frame clones and leaves out a portion. The sample holds roughly 380,000 clones, roughly 86% seen once. The material sequenced was peripheral blood. The receptor source for this set is a human donor with acute or convalescent COVID-19. The donor label of this sample is uncertain. Each CDR3 is given with its conserved first and last residue. The order of the fields is V gene, CDR3 protein.

V gene: TRBV19
CDR3 protein: CASRDREISPLHF

V gene: TRBV4-1
CDR3 protein: CASSQELTSGVHNEQFF

V gene: TRBV5-1
CDR3 protein: CASSSAGTGNGYTF

V gene: TRBV4-1
CDR3 protein: CASSQFFRGMNTEAFF

V gene: TRBV6-5
CDR3 protein: CASSFLDRPNTEAFF

V gene: TRBV18
CDR3 protein: CASSPRGETQYF

V gene: TRBV18
CDR3 protein: CASSPNSNYGYTF

V gene: TRBV6-2/TRBV6-3
CDR3 protein: CASSTDRYSNQPQHF

V gene: TRBV5-1
CDR3 protein: CASSLGTGGNEKLFF

V gene: TRBV5-6
CDR3 protein: CASRGRDGGFQETQYF

V gene: TRBV5-5
CDR3 protein: CASSRYEDRGYRQPQHF